Presented here are 5 T cell receptor beta chains from one specimen sequenced in a study of blood T cell repertoires in COVID-19. This table comes from immunoSEQ multiplex PCR, and its TCRdb copy is limited to in-frame clones, with some not included. Of 400,000 to 550,000 clones in the sample, 70% to 90% were seen once. Source material: PBMCs or T cells enriched from blood (not recorded which). Receptors were obtained from a woman aged 18-30 years with acute COVID-19.

V usage is TRBV10-1 and J usage is TRBJ2-1; TRBD2 agrees at 13 bases. Germline V gives CDR1 WNHNN, CDR2 SYGVQD (reference sequence). This CDR3 is 15 amino acids long. With V trimmed by 5 bases and J by 8 bases, 6 bases remained unmatched. Here the CDR3 DNA reads TGCGCCAGCAGTATGGGACTAGCGGGGTTAGATGAGCAGTTCTTC. Encoded protein: CASSMGLAGLDEQFF.

This clone was seen ten or more times. The chain joins TRBV6-2 or TRBV6-3 to TRBJ2-2, with 9 bases identical to TRBD2. The V and J ends lost 6 bases and 3 bases, in that order; junction bases with no gene match: 5. Germline V gene lookup returns CDR1 MNHEY and CDR2 SVGEGT. CDR3 length: 15 amino acids. The CDR3 DNA reads as TGTGCCAGCAGCAGTAGCGGGAGTGACACCGGGGAGCTGTTTTTT. Its translation is CASSSSGSDTGELFF.

This clone has just a few counts. The chain carries TRBV28 and TRBJ1-5; 9 bases are a match to TRBD1. Germline values: CDR1 MDHEN, CDR2 SYDVKM. CDR3 length: 14 amino acids. The V and J ends lost 6 bases and 3 bases, in that order; junction bases with no gene match: 3. The CDR3 coding sequence is TGTGCCAGCAGGACAGGGGGTGTCAATCAGCCCCAGCATTTT. Translation: CASRTGGVNQPQHF.

This rearrangement joins TRBV3-1 (or the pseudogene TRBV3-2) to TRBJ1-6; 7 positions agree with TRBD1. The J segment lost 6 bases and the V segment lost 3 bases, leaving 8 bases of the junction unmatched. Per germline, CDR1 LGHDT and CDR2 YNNKEL (reference sequence). The CDR3 covers 16 residues. The CDR3, as DNA: TGTGCCAGCAGCCACGACAGGGTACGTCCTAATTCACCCCTCCACTTT. Amino acids: CASSHDRVRPNSPLHF.

The gene calls are TRBV28 and TRBJ2-4; TRBD1 agrees at 10 bases. This CDR3 region has 14 residues. V dropped 4 bases and J dropped 8; count of bases not matched to a gene: 5. CDR1 MDHEN and CDR2 SYDVKM come from the germline V gene. CDR3 DNA sequence: TGTGCCAGCAGTTCCGGGACAGGGGCGGACATTCAGTACTTC. It codes for CASSSGTGADIQYF.